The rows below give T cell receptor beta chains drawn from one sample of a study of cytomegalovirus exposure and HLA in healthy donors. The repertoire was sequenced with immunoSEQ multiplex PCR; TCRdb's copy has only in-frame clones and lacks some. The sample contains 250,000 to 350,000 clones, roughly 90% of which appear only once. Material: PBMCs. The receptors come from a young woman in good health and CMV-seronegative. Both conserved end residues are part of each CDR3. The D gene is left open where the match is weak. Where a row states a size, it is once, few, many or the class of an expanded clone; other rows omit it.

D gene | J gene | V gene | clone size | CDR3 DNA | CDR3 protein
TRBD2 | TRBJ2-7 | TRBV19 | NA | TGTGCCAGTAGTATGGCACTAGGTAGCGGGGAAGTGTACGAGCAGTACTTC | CASSMALGSGEVYEQYF
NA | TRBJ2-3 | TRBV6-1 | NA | TGTGCCAGCAGTCCCCTCAGGGATACGCAGTATTTT | CASSPLRDTQYF
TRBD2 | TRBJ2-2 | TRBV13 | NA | TGTGCCAGCAGCTTCGGGGGGAGGGCAAGCACCGGGGAGCTGTTTTTT | CASSFGGRASTGELFF
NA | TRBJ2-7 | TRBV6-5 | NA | TGTGCCAGCAGTTACGGACTCTACTACGAGCAGTACTTC | CASSYGLYYEQYF
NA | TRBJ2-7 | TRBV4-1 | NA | TGCGCCAGCAGCCAAGGGGGGGTAGATCAGCAGTACTTC | CASSQGGVDQQYF
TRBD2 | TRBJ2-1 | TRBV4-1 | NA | TGCGCCAGCAGCCAACCACCTAGCGGGAGCTATGAGCAGTTCTTC | CASSQPPSGSYEQFF
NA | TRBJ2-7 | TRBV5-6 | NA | TGTGCCAGCAGCTTGCTACTACGCACCTACGAGCAGTACTTC | CASSLLLRTYEQYF
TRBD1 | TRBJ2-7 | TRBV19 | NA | TGTGCCAGTAGCCGACAGGGAGTCCACGAGCAGTACTTC | CASSRQGVHEQYF
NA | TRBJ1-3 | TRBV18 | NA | TGTGCCAGCTCACCAAGGTCAGGGACTGGAAACACCATATATTTT | CASSPRSGTGNTIYF
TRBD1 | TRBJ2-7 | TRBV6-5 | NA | TGTGCCAGCAGTTACTCGACAGGGTGGCACGAGCAGTACTTC | CASSYSTGWHEQYF
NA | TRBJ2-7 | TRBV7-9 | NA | TGTGCCAGCAGCGGCCCCTACGAGCAGTACTTC | CASSGPYEQYF
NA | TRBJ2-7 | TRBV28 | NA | TGTGCCAGCAGTTTTCAGGGCATTGGTGGCGAGCAGTACTTC | CASSFQGIGGEQYF
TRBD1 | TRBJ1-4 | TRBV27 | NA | TGTGCCAGCAGTTTCGTCGGGGACAGTAATGAAAAACTGTTTTTT | CASSFVGDSNEKLFF
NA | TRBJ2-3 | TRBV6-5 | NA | TGTGCCAGCAGCATAACAGGAGATGACACAGATACGCAGTATTTT | CASSITGDDTDTQYF
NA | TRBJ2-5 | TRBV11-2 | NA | TGTGCCAGCAGGAAGGACTGGTACCAAGAGACCCAGTACTTC | CASRKDWYQETQYF
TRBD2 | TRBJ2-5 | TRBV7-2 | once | TGTGCCAGCAGCTCGCTAGCGGGAGGGCCTCGGCCCCCCCAAGAGACCCAGTACTTC | CASSSLAGGPRPPQETQYF
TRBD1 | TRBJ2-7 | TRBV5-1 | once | TGCGCCAGCAGCTTGGTACAGGGGATTTCCGAGCAGTACTTC | CASSLVQGISEQYF
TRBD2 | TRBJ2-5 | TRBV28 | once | TGTGCCAGCCTCCCATCCAGCGGGGGGGCGGGGGAAGAAGAGACCCAGTACTTC | CASLPSSGGAGEEETQYF